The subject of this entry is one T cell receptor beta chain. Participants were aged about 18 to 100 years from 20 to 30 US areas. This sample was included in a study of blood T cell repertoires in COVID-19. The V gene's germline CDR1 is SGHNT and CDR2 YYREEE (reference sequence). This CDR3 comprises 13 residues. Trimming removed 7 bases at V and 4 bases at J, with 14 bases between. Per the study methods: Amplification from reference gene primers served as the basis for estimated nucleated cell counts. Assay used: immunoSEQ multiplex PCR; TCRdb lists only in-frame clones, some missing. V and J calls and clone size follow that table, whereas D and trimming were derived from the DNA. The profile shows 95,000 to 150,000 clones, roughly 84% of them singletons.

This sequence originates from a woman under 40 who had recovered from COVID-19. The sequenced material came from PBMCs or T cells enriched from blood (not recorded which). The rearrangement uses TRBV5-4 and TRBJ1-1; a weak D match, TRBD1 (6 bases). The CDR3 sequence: CASGAGALTEAFF. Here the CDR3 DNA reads TGTGCCAGCGGGGCAGGGGCGCTCACTGAAGCTTTCTTT.